The sequence of this TCR beta chain was determined in a study of T cell clonality in common variable immunodeficiency. Whole-study results and caveats: In common variable immunodeficiency, TCR beta chains reportedly carried fewer deletions and N-nucleotide insertions. Authors noted CVID clonality's cause needs subpopulation repertoire sequencing. Links between repertoire features and CVID complications were heterogeneity-limited.

This clone has a count of ten or more. The antigen is not known. Read data end 3 residues before the CDR3 end; the end is taken from the germline J gene. CDR3 length equals 17 residues. In germline, CDR1 is SGHRS, CDR2 YFSETQ. With 2 bases clipped from V and 1 base from J, the junction kept 5 bases outside the gene matches. Generated by immunoSEQ multiplex PCR, the TCRdb table keeps only in-frame clones and is missing some. The sample has roughly 30,000 clones, none seen only once. The sample consisted of peripheral blood mononuclear cells. The rearrangement links TRBV5-1 to TRBJ2-3, with TRBD2 matching 12 bases. The receptor was isolated from a human donor with common variable immunodeficiency. The CDR3 reads CASSFPSGGARTDTQYF. The CDR3 DNA, read in part, is TGCGCCAGCAGCTTTCCTAGCGGGGGGGCCCGCACAGATACG. The whole variable domain, filled in from reference TRBV5-1 and TRBJ2-3, reads KAGVTQTPRYLIKTRGQQVTLSCSPISGHRSVSWYQQTPGQGLQFLFEYFSETQRNKGNFPGRFSGRQFSNSRSEMNVSTLELGDSALYLCASSFPSGGARTDTQYFGPGTRLTVL.